This entry features one T cell receptor (beta chain) sequence. The antigen is undetermined. Assay: immunoSEQ multiplex PCR; the TCRdb copy retains only in-frame clones and omits some. The table lists roughly 100,000 clones, under 95% of them singletons, with 0.7% to 1% in the top ten. The sample originates from a study of OX40 agonist ivuxolimab in advanced cancers. Across the whole study: Ivuxolimab was administered intravenously to patients at 0.01 to 10 mg/kg every 2 weeks. Study conclusions and caveats: Researchers did not establish what antigens the expanded peripheral T cells target.

Germline V gives CDR1 LNHDA, CDR2 SQIVND (reference sequence). V lost 0 bases, J lost 12 bases, and 10 bases stayed unmatched. CDR3 length: 15 amino acids. V is TRBV19 and J is TRBJ2-1; 8 nucleotides match TRBD2. Specimen: CD4+ or CD8+ T cells sorted from blood, collected in a trial of the OX40 agonist ivuxolimab. This TCR came from an adult with an advanced solid tumor such as melanoma, head and neck, liver or kidney cancer. The CDR3 DNA is TGTGCCAGTAGTATAGAACGGACTAGCAGCCTCGGGCAGTTCTTC. Its protein is CASSIERTSSLGQFF. Full variable domain (remainder filled in from reference TRBV19 and TRBJ2-1): DGGITQSPKYLFRKEGQNVTLSCEQNLNHDAMYWYRQDPGQGLRLIYYSQIVNDFQKGDIAEGYSVSREKKESFPLTVTSAQKNPTAFYLCASSIERTSSLGQFFGPGTRLTVL.